What follows describes a single T cell receptor (beta chain). The antigen remains unidentified. TCRdb keeps only in-frame clones here, not all; method: immunoSEQ multiplex PCR. The data hold around 9,900 clones, with approximately 66% observed a single time. The source of the sample is a study of OX40 agonist ivuxolimab in advanced cancers. Study background: The group had a mean age of about 60 years, ranged from roughly 23 to 79, and was 80% to 90% male.

CDR3 size: 14 residues. The V end lost 11 bases, the J end lost 5 bases, and 18 bases lay between the germline ends. Looked up from germline, CDR1 is WNHNN and CDR2 is SYGVQD (reference sequence). General study results and limits: Relative to CD4+, CD8+ T cells held more expanded clones on average. Normalized T-cell clonal expansion was also low in some nonresponders.

The rearrangement uses TRBV10-1 and TRBJ1-4; D is possibly TRBD1 (5 bases). The sequence derives from an adult with an advanced solid tumor such as melanoma, head and neck, liver or kidney cancer. The sequences come from CD4+ or CD8+ T cells sorted from blood, collected in a trial of the OX40 agonist ivuxolimab. The CDR3 loop reads CAPYPRWGNEKLFF. CDR3 in DNA: TGCGCCCCCTACCCCAGGTGGGGGAATGAAAAACTGTTTTTT.